Sequencing of this T cell receptor beta chain was carried out in a study of beta chain features in type 1 diabetes. Across the study: The study found patients and healthy donors alike in age, gender and cell yields.

General observations from the study: Type 1 diabetes patients had TCRB CDR3s that were shorter (moderately but significantly so) in all four CD4+ subsets. When cDNA is sequenced, cells with high TCR expression could be over-represented.

Expressed TCRB transcripts were sequenced because the entire RNA isolate underwent reverse transcription. Samples of naive, central memory and regulatory T cells yielded a mean of around 4 million reads. Using immunoSEQ multiplex PCR, the repertoire was profiled, and TCRdb retains in-frame clones only, with some absent. The sample has more than 550,000 clones; over 13% are singletons. This CDR3 is built from 13 residues. Germline CDR1 reads MNHEY; CDR2 reads SMNVEV (reference sequence). Losses at the gene ends were 6 bases for V and 6 bases for J; bases not matched to a gene: 5. This clone was seen only a few times. Its specificity is unknown.

The V and J genes are TRBV27 and TRBJ2-1; 7 bases agree with TRBD1. The sample was naive CD4+ T cells from blood. This receptor was taken from a young man with type 1 diabetes. CDR3 sequence reads: CASRAGTVNEQFF. The CDR3 DNA follows: TGTGCCAGCAGAGCCGGGACAGTCAATGAGCAGTTCTTC.